The T cell receptor beta chain described here comes from a study of shared clonotypes between healthy human individuals. Turning to the study itself: Each donor contributed plates that comprised three CD4 naive, three CD4 memory, two CD8 naive and one CD8 memory.

Findings and caveats of the study: The study found approximately 5% of naive CD4 clonotypes shared across several donors. Naive subsets, compared against memory subsets, generally had larger estimated richness values.

Selected positively for CCR7 and CD45RO-negative, naive CD8 cells excluded terminally differentiated effector memory CD45RA+ cells. In regard to this clone: Its antigen remains unknown.

Trimming shortened V by 2 bases and J by 1 base, and 9 bases separated the two germline ends. CDR3 length: 15 residues. Germline-derived CDR1 and CDR2 are ENHRY and SYGVKD. Assay used: immunoSEQ multiplex PCR; TCRdb lists only in-frame clones, some missing. The repertoire holds approximately 2,000,000 clones, with roughly 95% as singletons. The clonotype was recovered from a man in his late teens or twenties in good health. Some clones in this sample may be carry-over from other donors' samples. This chain joins TRBV10-3 and TRBJ2-1; D possibly corresponds to TRBD1 (6 bases). The sequencing input was naive CD8+ T cells from PBMCs. The CDR3 sequence is CAISEGGPSYNEQFF. The DNA of the CDR3 is TGTGCCATCAGTGAGGGGGGCCCGTCCTACAATGAGCAGTTCTTC.